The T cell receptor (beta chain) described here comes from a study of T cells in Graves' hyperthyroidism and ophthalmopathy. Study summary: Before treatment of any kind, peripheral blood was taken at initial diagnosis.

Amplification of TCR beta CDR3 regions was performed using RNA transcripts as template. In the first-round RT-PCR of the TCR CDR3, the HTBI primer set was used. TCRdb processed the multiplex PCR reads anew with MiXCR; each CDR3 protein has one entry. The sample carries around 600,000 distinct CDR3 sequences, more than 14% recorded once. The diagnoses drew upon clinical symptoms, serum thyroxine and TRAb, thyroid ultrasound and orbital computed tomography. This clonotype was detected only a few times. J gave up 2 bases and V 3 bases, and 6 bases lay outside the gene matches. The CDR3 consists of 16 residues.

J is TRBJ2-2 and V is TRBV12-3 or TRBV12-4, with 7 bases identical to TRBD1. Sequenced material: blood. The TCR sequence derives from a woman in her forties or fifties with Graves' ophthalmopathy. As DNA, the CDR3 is TGTGCCAGCAGTTTTAGGCGGACAGGAAACACCGGGGAGCTGTTTTTT. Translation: CASSFRRTGNTGELFF.